A single sample is the source of the 12 T cell receptor beta chains below, sequenced in a study of metastatic and nonmetastatic thyroid tumors. TCRdb reanalyzed the PCR reads with MiXCR. The sample records approximately 90,000 clones, approximately 11% being singletons. Before thyroid surgery, none of the patients had received any treatment. The sequencing sample was made of blood. The receptors come from a female donor with papillary thyroid cancer or a benign thyroid nodule (not recorded which). Some clones in this sample may be carry-over from other donors' samples.

This clone was counted at least ten times. The chain employs TRBV2 and TRBJ1-5; 10 bases are a match to TRBD1. Germline V gives CDR1 SNHLY, CDR2 FYNNEI. This CDR3 is 14 amino acids long. Trimming took 6 bases from V and 1 from J; bases not matched to a gene: 0. In DNA, the CDR3 is TGTGCCAGCAGGGACAGGGGGAGCAATCAGCCCCAGCATTTT. It codes for CASRDRGSNQPQHF.

This clone was recorded many times. The genes are TRBV4-1 and TRBJ1-4; D gene unclear. The CDR3 spans 15 residues. V lost 1 base to trimming and J lost 0 bases, with 6 bases between them. From germline, CDR1 is MGHRA and CDR2 YSYEKL. CDR3 amino acids: CASSQVAPTNEKLFF. DNA for the CDR3: TGCGCCAGCAGCCAAGTTGCACCAACTAATGAAAAACTGTTTTTT.

This clone occurred once. The junction and the germline gene differ at one end; a read error may be behind it. CDR3: CASGWLALYNDQFF. The CDR3 DNA reads as TGTGCCAGCGGGTGGCTAGCACTCTACAATGACCAGTTCTTC. V is TRBV6-1 and J is TRBJ2-1; tentative D call: TRBD2 (5 bases). The length of the CDR3 is 14 residues. Per the germline V gene, CDR1 is MNHNS and CDR2 is SASEGT.

Ten or more counts support this clone. V and J are TRBV11-2 and TRBJ2-4; D is undetermined. This CDR3 spans 19 amino acids. CDR1 is SGHAT and CDR2 is FQNNGV in the germline V gene. Trimming took off 4 bases at V and 0 bases at J, with 22 bases between the two ends. DNA for the CDR3: TGTGCCAGCAGCTCGCCTGACCCTGCGTGGGGTGAAGCCAAAAACATTCAGTACTTC. This codes for CASSSPDPAWGEAKNIQYF.

This clone was counted ten times or more. J is TRBJ2-3 and V is TRBV10-3, with 8 bases lining up with TRBD1. Per the germline V gene, CDR1 is ENHRY and CDR2 is SYGVKD. The CDR3 has 15 amino acids. Trimming cost V 6 bases and J 0 bases; bases outside gene matches: 5. The DNA of the CDR3 is TGTGCCATCAGCCCCGGACAGGGTAGCACAGATACGCAGTATTTT. Its protein is CAISPGQGSTDTQYF.

Turning to this clone: One base away lies a much larger clone, so this may be a sequencing read error. The chain couples TRBV19 to TRBJ1-2, with TRBD1 as a possible D gene (5 bases). CDR1 is LNHDA and CDR2 is SQIVND in the germline V gene (reference sequence). The V and J ends lost 0 bases and 2 bases respectively, with 16 bases between them. The CDR3 spans 17 residues. The CDR3: CASSIDRDGLANYGYTF. CDR3 bases: TGTGCCAGTAGTATAGATCGGGACGGGCTGGCGAACTATGGCTACACCTTC.

This clone was seen repeatedly, ten times or more. The chain couples TRBV3-1 to TRBJ1-1; D not resolved. Trimming shortened V by 3 bases and J by 0 bases, and 20 bases separated the two germline ends. Germline lookup yields CDR1 LGHDT and CDR2 YNNKEL (reference sequence). There are 18 residues in the CDR3. CDR3: CASSQDWTRRNMNTEAFF. Written as DNA, the CDR3 is TGTGCCAGCAGCCAGGACTGGACGAGGAGGAATATGAACACTGAAGCTTTCTTT.

This clone was detected ten times or more. The genes are TRBV20-1 and TRBJ2-2; D gene unclear. There are 13 residues in the CDR3. Trimming stripped 3 bases from V and 0 bases from J, with 5 bases between. Germline lookup yields CDR1 DFQATT and CDR2 SNEGSKA (reference sequence). The CDR3 sequence is CSASPPNTGELFF. The CDR3 DNA is TGCAGTGCTAGCCCTCCGAACACCGGGGAGCTGTTTTTT.

This clone was counted ten times or more. This chain links TRBV7-2 with TRBJ1-2; D unresolved. Germline values: CDR1 SGHTA, CDR2 FQGNSA. The CDR3 is made up of 14 amino acids. The V and J ends lost 5 bases and 3 bases respectively, with 13 bases between them. CDR3 protein: CASSLLSLDYGYTF. DNA of the CDR3: TGTGCCAGCAGCCTTTTATCCCTTGACTATGGCTACACCTTC.

This clone has ten or more counts. The chain combines TRBV12-3 or TRBV12-4 with TRBJ2-7; D remains unclear. Trimming cost V 1 base and J 3 bases, with 7 bases left between them. This CDR3 has 13 residues. The CDR3 is CASSLERYYEQYF. CDR3 nucleotides: TGTGCCAGCAGTTTAGAACGGTACTACGAGCAGTACTTC.

This clone showed up many times. The chain links TRBV5-6 to TRBJ2-7; the D call may be TRBD1 or TRBD2 (5 bases each). This CDR3 contains 14 residues. The V end lost 1 base, the J end lost 6 bases, and 14 bases lay between the germline ends. Germline lookup yields CDR1 SGHDT and CDR2 YYEEEE. The CDR3 sequence: CASSLSGPPGEQYF. CDR3 coding DNA: TGTGCCAGCAGCTTGTCGGGGCCACCTGGCGAGCAGTACTTC. Drawing the rest from reference TRBV5-6 and TRBJ2-7, the complete variable domain is DAGVTQSPTHLIKTRGQQVTLRCSPKSGHDTVSWYQQALGQGPQFIFQYYEEEERQRGNFPDRFSGHQFPNYSSELNVNALLLGDSALYLCASSLSGPPGEQYFGPGTRLTVT.

This clone was observed at least ten times. V gene TRBV6-2 or TRBV6-3 combines with J gene TRBJ2-5; D gene uncertain. Per the germline V gene, CDR1 is MNHEY and CDR2 is SVGEGT. V lost 5 bases, J lost 0 bases, and 10 bases lay in between. The CDR3 contains 14 residues. The CDR3 is CASSIRADQETQYF. DNA for the CDR3: TGTGCCAGCAGTATCCGGGCCGACCAAGAGACCCAGTACTTC.